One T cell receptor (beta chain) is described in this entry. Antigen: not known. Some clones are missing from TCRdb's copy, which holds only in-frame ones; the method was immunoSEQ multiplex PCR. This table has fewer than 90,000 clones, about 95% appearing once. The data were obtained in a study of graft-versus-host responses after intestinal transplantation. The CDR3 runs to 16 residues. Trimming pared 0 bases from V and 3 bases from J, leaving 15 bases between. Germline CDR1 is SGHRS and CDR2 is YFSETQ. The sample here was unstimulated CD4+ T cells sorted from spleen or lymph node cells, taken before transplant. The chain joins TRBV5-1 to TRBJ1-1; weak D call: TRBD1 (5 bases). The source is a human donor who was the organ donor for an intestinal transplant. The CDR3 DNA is TGCGCCAGCAGCTTGGAATTGGGGGAAGTACACACTGAAGCTTTCTTT. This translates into CASSLELGEVHTEAFF.